The rows below give T cell receptor beta chains drawn from one sample of a study of control samples from healthy donors and cancer patients. Assay: immunoSEQ multiplex PCR; the TCRdb copy retains only in-frame clones and omits some. The sample shows more than 12,000 clones, 70% to 85% of them seen only once. The sample was formalin-fixed, paraffin-embedded tissue. Source of these receptors: a female donor with lung cancer. CDR3s include the opening cysteine and the closing phenylalanine or tryptophan. The D gene is left open where the match is weak. Where a row states a size, it is once, few, many or the class of an expanded clone; other rows omit it.

d_call,j_call,clone_size,v_call,cdr3_nt,cdr3_aa
NA,TRBJ1-2,NA,TRBV27,TGTGCCAGCGGTTACAGGGCCAATTATGGCTACACCTTC,CASGYRANYGYTF
TRBD1,TRBJ2-5,NA,TRBV9,TGTGCCAGCAGCGTCGCTCTAGGACAGGGTCAAGAGACCCAGTACTTC,CASSVALGQGQETQYF
NA,TRBJ2-7,NA,TRBV4-2,TGTGCCAGCAGCGGGTCTGGCTCTGCCTACGAGCAGTACTTC,CASSGSGSAYEQYF
TRBD2,TRBJ2-5,once,TRBV7-2,TGTGCCAGCAGCCTAACTAGCGGGGGGATGATAGAGACCCAGTACTTC,CASSLTSGGMIETQYF
NA,TRBJ1-3,NA,TRBV10-3,TGTGCCACCAGCGAGGGGTTTGGTGGAAACACCATATATTTT,CATSEGFGGNTIYF
NA,TRBJ2-2,NA,TRBV6-2/TRBV6-3,TGTGCCAGCAGTTGGGGAGTGACTACCGCCGGGGAGCTGTTTTTT,CASSWGVTTAGELFF
NA,TRBJ2-1,NA,TRBV5-1,TGCGCCAGCAGCCTAGGACAGGGAGGGTCTGAGCAGTTCTTC,CASSLGQGGSEQFF
NA,TRBJ2-6,NA,TRBV27,TGTGCCAGCAGTGCCCGATACTCTGGGGCCAACGTCCTGACTTTC,CASSARYSGANVLTF
NA,TRBJ1-1,once,TRBV19,TGTGCCAGTACGGGGAGTTCCATGAACACTGAAGCTTTCTTT,CASTGSSMNTEAFF
TRBD2,TRBJ2-7,few,TRBV30,TGTGCCTGGAGTTACCCCAGGGATAGCGGGAATTACGAGCAGTACTTC,CAWSYPRDSGNYEQYF
TRBD2,TRBJ2-7,NA,TRBV7-6,TGTGCCAGCAGCCCACAGACTCGCGGGGGTTACGAGCAGTACTTC,CASSPQTRGGYEQYF
NA,TRBJ1-3,NA,TRBV7-2,TGTGCCAGCAGCTTAGGCCGGACTGGAAACACCATATATTTT,CASSLGRTGNTIYF
TRBD2,TRBJ2-3,few,TRBV4-3,TGCGCCAGCAGCCAAGGCTCCCCTAGCGGGAGGTCAACAGATACGCAGTATTTT,CASSQGSPSGRSTDTQYF
NA,TRBJ2-3,NA,TRBV6-5,TGTGCCAGCAGGAAGCAGGGATCGGGAGATACGCAGTATTTT,CASRKQGSGDTQYF
NA,TRBJ1-4,once,TRBV21-1,TGTGCCAGCAGCCCCCGACCCCCGGAGGCAAACCTCACAACTAATGAAAAACTGTTTTTT,CASSPRPPEANLTTNEKLFF
TRBD1,TRBJ1-2,NA,TRBV6-2/TRBV6-3,TGTGCCAGCAGTTACTCGACGGGGACAGGCTATGGCTACACCTTC,CASSYSTGTGYGYTF
TRBD1,TRBJ2-7,NA,TRBV7-3,TGTGCCAGCAGTTTATATCTGGACAGGGCGGAGGAGCAGTACTTC,CASSLYLDRAEEQYF
NA,TRBJ1-1,once,TRBV5-1,TGCGCCAGCAGCAAGGGGGGACGCGGGAACACTGAAGCTTTCTTT,CASSKGGRGNTEAFF
NA,TRBJ2-3,NA,TRBV9,TGTGCCAGCAGCGGGGGGAGTTTCACAGATACGCAGTATTTT,CASSGGSFTDTQYF
NA,TRBJ2-6,NA,TRBV6-2/TRBV6-3,TGTGCCAGCAGTAACCCCTCTGGGGCCAACGTCCTGACTTTC,CASSNPSGANVLTF
NA,TRBJ1-1,NA,TRBV6-5,TGTGCCAGCGAGTGGGTTGGCGACACTGAAGCTTTCTTT,CASEWVGDTEAFF
TRBD1,TRBJ1-5,NA,TRBV3-1/TRBV3-2,TGTGCCAGCAGCCAAGAGTCAGGGGGCGGTCGAGAGGGCAATCAGCCCCAGCATTTT,CASSQESGGGREGNQPQHF
NA,TRBJ1-1,NA,TRBV10-3,TGTGCCAGTACAGGGAACACTGAAGCTTTCTTT,CASTGNTEAFF
NA,TRBJ2-7,NA,TRBV7-6,TGTGCCAGCAGCTCACGACTTAGTTCGGGGGAGCAGTACTTC,CASSSRLSSGEQYF
TRBD1,TRBJ1-4,NA,TRBV5-1,TGCGCCAGCAGCTTGGGACAGGGGGAAAAACTGTTTTTT,CASSLGQGEKLFF
NA,TRBJ2-2,NA,TRBV24-1,TGTGCCACCAGTGAACAAAACACCGGGGAGCTGTTTTTT,CATSEQNTGELFF
NA,TRBJ2-5,NA,TRBV7-9,TGTGCCAGCAGCTTTGGGGTACAAGAGACCCAGTACTTC,CASSFGVQETQYF
NA,TRBJ2-7,few,TRBV4-1,TGCGCCAGCAGCCAAGGTGGCGTTTACGAGCAGTACTTC,CASSQGGVYEQYF
NA,TRBJ1-3,NA,TRBV27,TGTGCCAGCAGTTTATCAGGTTTAGGGGACACCATATATTTT,CASSLSGLGDTIYF
NA,TRBJ2-2,once,TRBV19,TGTGCCAGTAGTATACAGACGAACACCGAGGAGCTGTTTTTT,CASSIQTNTEELFF
NA,TRBJ2-5,NA,TRBV2,TGTGCCGGAGCCGGGACATCCGAGACCCAGTACTTC,CAGAGTSETQYF
TRBD1,TRBJ1-2,once,TRBV19,TGTGCCAGTCGACAGGGGGCGGACGGTGGCTACACCTTC,CASRQGADGGYTF
TRBD1,TRBJ2-2,once,TRBV6-1,TGTGCCAGCAGTGAGATTACAGGGGCTTCGAACACCGGGGAGCTGTTTTTT,CASSEITGASNTGELFF
NA,TRBJ1-2,NA,TRBV6-2/TRBV6-3,TGTGCCAGCAGCTCTACCAGCGATAACTATGGCTACACCTTC,CASSSTSDNYGYTF
TRBD2,TRBJ2-3,NA,TRBV3-1/TRBV3-2,TGTGCCAGCAGCCCCGGGACTAGCGGGGGGGCGTCAGATACGCAGTATTTT,CASSPGTSGGASDTQYF
TRBD2,TRBJ2-3,NA,TRBV29-1,TGCAGCGTAGGAACTAGCGGGGGCACAGATACGCAGTATTTT,CSVGTSGGTDTQYF
NA,TRBJ1-2,NA,TRBV29-1,TGCAGCGTTGTTAGGTTACTGGACTATGGCTACACCTTC,CSVVRLLDYGYTF
NA,TRBJ2-3,NA,TRBV19,TGTGCCAGTAGTATGTGGGGGGGCACAGATACGCAGTATTTT,CASSMWGGTDTQYF
TRBD2,TRBJ2-7,few,TRBV6-1,TGTGCCAGCAGTGAATTTTACGGGGGGTTCTACGAGCAGTACTTC,CASSEFYGGFYEQYF
TRBD1,TRBJ1-2,NA,TRBV6-5,TGTGCCAGCGGACAGGGAAATGGCTACACCTTC,CASGQGNGYTF
TRBD1,TRBJ2-5,NA,TRBV14,TGTGCCAGCAGCCAAGACAAGGAATGGGGGTCAGGGGGCTACCAAGAGACCCAGTACTTC,CASSQDKEWGSGGYQETQYF
NA,TRBJ1-2,few,TRBV6-5,TGTGCCAGCAACCGCATGGGGGGTAACTATGGCTACACCTTC,CASNRMGGNYGYTF
TRBD1,TRBJ1-4,few,TRBV7-8,TGTGCCAGCAGGCAGGGGGCCACTAATGAAAAACTGTTTTTT,CASRQGATNEKLFF
NA,TRBJ2-3,NA,TRBV18,TGTGCCAGCTCACCTCCGACCCACACAGATACGCAGTATTTT,CASSPPTHTDTQYF
NA,TRBJ1-5,NA,TRBV7-9,TGTGCCAGCAGCTTACGTCGCGGGCAGCCCCAGCATTTT,CASSLRRGQPQHF
TRBD1,TRBJ1-1,NA,TRBV6-5,TGTGCCAGCAGCGGGACAGGGGTGAACACTGAAGCTTTCTTT,CASSGTGVNTEAFF
NA,TRBJ2-2,NA,TRBV7-2,TGTGCCAGCAGCTTAGGAGTGGCCACCGGGGAGCTGTTTTTT,CASSLGVATGELFF
TRBD2,TRBJ2-5,NA,TRBV29-1,TGCAGCGTTCGGGGGGGACTAGCAGGCCAAGAGACCCAGTACTTC,CSVRGGLAGQETQYF
NA,TRBJ2-7,NA,TRBV5-6,TGTGCCAGCAGCTTTAGTTTCTACGAGCAGTACTTC,CASSFSFYEQYF
TRBD1,TRBJ2-7,NA,TRBV6-5,TGTGCCAGCAGTTACGGATCTAGGACAGGGCTCTACGAGCAGTACTTC,CASSYGSRTGLYEQYF
NA,TRBJ1-1,NA,TRBV11-2,TGTGCCAGCAGCGTCCGGGAAACGGTGGCTGAAGCTTTCTTT,CASSVRETVAEAFF